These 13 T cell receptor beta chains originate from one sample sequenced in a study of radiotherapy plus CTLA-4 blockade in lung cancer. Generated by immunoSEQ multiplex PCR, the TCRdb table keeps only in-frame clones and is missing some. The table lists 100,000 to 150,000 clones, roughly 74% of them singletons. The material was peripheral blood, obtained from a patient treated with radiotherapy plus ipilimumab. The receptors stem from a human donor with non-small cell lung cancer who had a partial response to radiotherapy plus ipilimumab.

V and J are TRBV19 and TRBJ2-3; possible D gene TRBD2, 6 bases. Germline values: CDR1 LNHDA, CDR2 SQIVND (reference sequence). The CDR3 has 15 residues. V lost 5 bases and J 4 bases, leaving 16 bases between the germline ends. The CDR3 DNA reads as TGTGCCAGTAGTTTCCGGGACGGGGGATCAGATACGCAGTATTTT. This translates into CASSFRDGGSDTQYF.

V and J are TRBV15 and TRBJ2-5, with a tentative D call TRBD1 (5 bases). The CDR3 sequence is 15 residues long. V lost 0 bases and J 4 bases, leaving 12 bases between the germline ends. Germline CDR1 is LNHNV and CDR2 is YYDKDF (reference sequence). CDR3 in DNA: TGTGCCACCAGCAGAGATAGCAGGGTTGGAGAGACCCAGTACTTC. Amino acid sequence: CATSRDSRVGETQYF.

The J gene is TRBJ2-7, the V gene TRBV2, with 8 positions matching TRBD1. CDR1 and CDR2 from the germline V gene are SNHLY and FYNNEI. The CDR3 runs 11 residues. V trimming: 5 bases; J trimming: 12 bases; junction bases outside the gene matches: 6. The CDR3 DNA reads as TGTGCCAGCAGTCCGGACAGGGTTGTGTACTTC. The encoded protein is CASSPDRVVYF.

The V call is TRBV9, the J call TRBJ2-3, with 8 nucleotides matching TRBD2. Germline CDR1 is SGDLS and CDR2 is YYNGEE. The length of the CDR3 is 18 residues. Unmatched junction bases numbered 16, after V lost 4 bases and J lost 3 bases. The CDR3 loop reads CASSHTWEGSGITDTQYF. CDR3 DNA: TGTGCCAGCAGCCATACCTGGGAGGGTAGCGGGATAACAGATACGCAGTATTTT.

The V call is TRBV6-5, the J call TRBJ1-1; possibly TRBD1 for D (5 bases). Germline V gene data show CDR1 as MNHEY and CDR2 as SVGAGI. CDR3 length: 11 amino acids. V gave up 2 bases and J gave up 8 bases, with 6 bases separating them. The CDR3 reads CASSYRTEAFF. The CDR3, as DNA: TGTGCCAGCAGTTACAGGACAGAAGCTTTCTTT.

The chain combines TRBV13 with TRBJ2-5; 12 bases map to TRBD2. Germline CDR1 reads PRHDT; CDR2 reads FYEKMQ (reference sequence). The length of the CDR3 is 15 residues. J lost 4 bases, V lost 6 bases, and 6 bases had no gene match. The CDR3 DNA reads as TGTGCCAGCAGACGTACTAGCGGGAGGACAGAGACCCAGTACTTC. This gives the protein CASRRTSGRTETQYF.

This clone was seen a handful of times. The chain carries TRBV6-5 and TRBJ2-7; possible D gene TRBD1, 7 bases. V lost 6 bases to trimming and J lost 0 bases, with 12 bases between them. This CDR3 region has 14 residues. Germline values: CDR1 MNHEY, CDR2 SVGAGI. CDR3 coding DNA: TGTGCCAGCAGGGGGGGACAGAGCTCCTACGAGCAGTACGTC. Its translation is CASRGGQSSYEQYV.

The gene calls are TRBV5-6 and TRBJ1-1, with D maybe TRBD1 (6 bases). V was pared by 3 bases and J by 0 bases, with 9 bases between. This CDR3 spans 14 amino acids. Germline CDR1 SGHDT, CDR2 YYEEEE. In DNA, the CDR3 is TGTGCCAGCAGCTGGGGGCTGTTGAACACTGAAGCTTTCTTT. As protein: CASSWGLLNTEAFF. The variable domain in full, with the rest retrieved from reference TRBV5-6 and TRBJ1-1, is DAGVTQSPTHLIKTRGQQVTLRCSPKSGHDTVSWYQQALGQGPQFIFQYYEEEERQRGNFPDRFSGHQFPNYSSELNVNALLLGDSALYLCASSWGLLNTEAFFGQGTRLTVV.

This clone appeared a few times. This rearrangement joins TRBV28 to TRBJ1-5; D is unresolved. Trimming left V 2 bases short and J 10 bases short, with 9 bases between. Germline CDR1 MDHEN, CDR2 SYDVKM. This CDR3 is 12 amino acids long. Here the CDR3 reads CASSLLAGPQHF. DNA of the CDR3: TGTGCCAGCAGTTTACTGGCAGGCCCCCAGCATTTT.

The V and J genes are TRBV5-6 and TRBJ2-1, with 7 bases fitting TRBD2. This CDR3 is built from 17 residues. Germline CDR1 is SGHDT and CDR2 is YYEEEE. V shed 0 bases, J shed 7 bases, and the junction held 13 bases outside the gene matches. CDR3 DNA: TGTGCCAGCAGCTTGGGGTTACGGGGACTAATTATAAATGAGCAGTTCTTC. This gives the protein CASSLGLRGLIINEQFF.

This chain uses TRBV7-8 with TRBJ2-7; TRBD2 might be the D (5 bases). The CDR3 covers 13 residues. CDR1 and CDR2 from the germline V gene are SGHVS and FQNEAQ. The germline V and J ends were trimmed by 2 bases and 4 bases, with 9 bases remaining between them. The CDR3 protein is CASSLPGRYEQYV. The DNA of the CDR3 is TGTGCCAGCAGCTTACCGGGAAGGTACGAGCAGTACGTC.

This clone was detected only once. The CDR3 loop reads CASSRGVGNTGELFF. In DNA form, the CDR3 reads TGTGCCAGCAGCCGCGGGGTGGGGAACACCGGGGAGCTGTTTTTT. This chain connects TRBV6-6 to TRBJ2-2; D may be TRBD2 (6 bases). There are 15 residues in the CDR3. Germline loops: CDR1 MNHNY, CDR2 SVGAGI (reference sequence). Trimming pared 6 bases from V and 1 base from J, leaving 12 bases between.

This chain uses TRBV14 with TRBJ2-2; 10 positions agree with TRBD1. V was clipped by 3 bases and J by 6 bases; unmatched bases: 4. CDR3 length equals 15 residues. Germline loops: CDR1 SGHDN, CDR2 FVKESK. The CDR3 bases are TGTGCCAGCAGCCAGAGACAGGGGGCTGCCGGGGAGCTGTTTTTT. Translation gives CASSQRQGAAGELFF.